Below are 7 T cell receptor beta chains sequenced from a single sample in a study of identical twins. TCRdb itself ran the 5' RACE reads through MiXCR, one entry per CDR3 protein. The sample records roughly 1.6 million distinct CDR3 sequences, about 32% being singletons. Material: cord blood. Every receptor here comes from a newborn girl in good health.

This clonotype was observed a handful of times. J is TRBJ2-7 and V is TRBV28; a weak D match, TRBD1 (7 bases). The CDR3 loop spans 15 amino acids. Germline V gives CDR1 MDHEN, CDR2 SYDVKM. The V gene lost 2 bases and the J gene lost 3 bases, with 14 bases spanning the gap. As DNA, the CDR3 is TGTGCCAGCAGTTTAGGAGGGGACAGCAACTACGAGCAGTACTTC. Protein product: CASSLGGDSNYEQYF.

This CDR3 is CASSFGNRRPATEAFF. In nucleotides, the CDR3 is TGCGCCAGCAGCTTTGGGAATCGCAGGCCGGCCACTGAAGCTTTCTTT. This chain links TRBV5-1 with TRBJ1-1; no clear D. In germline, CDR1 is SGHRS, CDR2 YFSETQ. V lost 2 bases and J 4 bases, leaving 18 bases between the germline ends. This CDR3 region has 16 residues.

This chain links TRBV20-1 with TRBJ2-7, with D perhaps matching TRBD2 (6 bases). The CDR3 has 18 amino acids. Trimming took off 3 bases at V and 1 base at J, with 25 bases between the two ends. Germline CDR1 is DFQATT and CDR2 is SNEGSKA (reference sequence). Written as DNA, the CDR3 is TGCAGTGCTAGGGACCCTGCACTTCTAGCGAGAATGTCCTACGAGCAGTACTTC. Residues: CSARDPALLARMSYEQYF.

This clonotype showed up just a few times. Compared with germline, one end of the junction differs, possibly owing to a read error. The J gene is TRBJ2-7, the V gene TRBV28; 9 bases agree with TRBD2. The germline CDR1 and CDR2 sequences are MDHEN and SYDVKM. The CDR3 has 14 residues. CDR3 amino acids: CPSSRTSVVYEQYF. Written as DNA, the CDR3 is TGTCCCAGCAGTCGGACTAGCGTGGTGTACGAGCAGTACTTC. Variable domain in full (rest from reference TRBV28 and TRBJ2-7): DVKVTQSSRYLVKRTGEKVFLECVQDMDHENMFWYRQDPGLGLRLIYFSYDVKMKEKGDIPEGYSVSREKKERFSLILESASTNQTSMYLCPSSRTSVVYEQYFGPGTRLTVT.

This rearrangement joins TRBV5-1 to TRBJ2-7; 14 bases map to TRBD2. CDR1 SGHRS and CDR2 YFSETQ come from the germline V gene. V was clipped by 7 bases and J by 0 bases; unmatched bases: 12. The CDR3 length is 18 residues. The CDR3 protein is CASFAGLAGAQSSYEQYF. CDR3 bases: TGCGCCAGCTTTGCGGGACTAGCGGGAGCCCAGAGCTCCTACGAGCAGTACTTC.

J is TRBJ1-6 and V is TRBV12-3 or TRBV12-4; D unclear. Trimming stripped 3 bases from V and 7 bases from J, with 13 bases between. The CDR3 has 15 residues. CDR3 amino acids: CASSLARIGNSPLHF. The CDR3 DNA reads as TGTGCCAGCAGTTTGGCACGTATCGGAAATTCACCCCTCCACTTT.

This clonotype has just a few counts. The chain recombines TRBV28 with TRBJ2-3; D call uncertain. The length of the CDR3 is 15 residues. V was cut by 2 bases and J by 2 bases, with 11 bases left in between. Germline values: CDR1 MDHEN, CDR2 SYDVKM. CDR3 region: CASSLGVHPTDTQYF. In nucleotides, the CDR3 is TGTGCCAGCAGTTTAGGGGTACACCCCACAGATACGCAGTATTTT. Full variable domain (outside the CDR3, taken from reference TRBV28 and TRBJ2-3): DVKVTQSSRYLVKRTGEKVFLECVQDMDHENMFWYRQDPGLGLRLIYFSYDVKMKEKGDIPEGYSVSREKKERFSLILESASTNQTSMYLCASSLGVHPTDTQYFGPGTRLTVL.